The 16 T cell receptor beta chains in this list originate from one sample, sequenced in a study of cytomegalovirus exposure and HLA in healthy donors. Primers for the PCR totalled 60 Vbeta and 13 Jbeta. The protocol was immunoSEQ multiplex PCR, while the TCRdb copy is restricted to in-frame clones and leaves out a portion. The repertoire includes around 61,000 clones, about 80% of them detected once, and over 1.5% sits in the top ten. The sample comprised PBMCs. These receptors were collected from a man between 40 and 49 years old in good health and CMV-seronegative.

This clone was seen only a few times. CDR3 in DNA: TGCGCCAGCAGCCAAGATCTTAGCGGGGGGCCAGATACGCAGTATTTT. Translated, it gives CASSQDLSGGPDTQYF. V is TRBV4-3 and J is TRBJ2-3; TRBD2 matches 10 bases. The germline V gene encodes CDR1 LGHNA and CDR2 YSLEER. V trimming: 0 bases; J trimming: 4 bases; junction bases outside the gene matches: 4. CDR3 length: 16 residues.

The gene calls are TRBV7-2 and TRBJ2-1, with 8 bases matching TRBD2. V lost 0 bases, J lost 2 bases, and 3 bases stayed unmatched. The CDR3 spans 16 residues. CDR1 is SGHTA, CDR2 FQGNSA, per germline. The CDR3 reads CASSLAGAGAYNEQFF. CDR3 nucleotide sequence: TGTGCCAGCAGCTTAGCAGGAGCGGGGGCCTACAATGAGCAGTTCTTC.

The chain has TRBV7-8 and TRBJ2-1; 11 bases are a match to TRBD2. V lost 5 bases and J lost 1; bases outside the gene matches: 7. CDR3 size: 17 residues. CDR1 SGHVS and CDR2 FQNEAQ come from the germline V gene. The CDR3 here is CASSTPSSGGSYNEQFF. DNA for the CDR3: TGTGCCAGCAGCACCCCTTCTAGCGGGGGGTCCTACAATGAGCAGTTCTTC.

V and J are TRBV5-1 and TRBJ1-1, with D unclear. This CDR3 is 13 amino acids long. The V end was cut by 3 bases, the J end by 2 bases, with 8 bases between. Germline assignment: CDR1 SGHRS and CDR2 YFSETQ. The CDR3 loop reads CASSYGANTEAFF. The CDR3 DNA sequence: TGCGCCAGCAGCTATGGAGCCAACACTGAAGCTTTCTTT.

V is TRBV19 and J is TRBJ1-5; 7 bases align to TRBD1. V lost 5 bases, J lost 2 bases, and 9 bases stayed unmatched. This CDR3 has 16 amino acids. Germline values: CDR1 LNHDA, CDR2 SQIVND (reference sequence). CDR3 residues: CASSVRQGDGNQPQHF. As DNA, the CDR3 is TGTGCCAGTAGTGTTCGACAGGGTGATGGCAATCAGCCCCAGCATTTT.

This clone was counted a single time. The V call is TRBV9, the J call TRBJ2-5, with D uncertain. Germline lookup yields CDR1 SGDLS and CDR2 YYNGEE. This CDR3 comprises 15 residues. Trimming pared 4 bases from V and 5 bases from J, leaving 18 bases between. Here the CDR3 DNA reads TGTGCCAGCAGCCCGAGACCGGGTTTAGTGGAGACCCAGTACTTC. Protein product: CASSPRPGLVETQYF.

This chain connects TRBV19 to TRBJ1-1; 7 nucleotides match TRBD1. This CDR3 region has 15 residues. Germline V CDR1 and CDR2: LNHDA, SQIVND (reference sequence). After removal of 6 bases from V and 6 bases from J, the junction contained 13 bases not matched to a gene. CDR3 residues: CASRPQGGRFSEAFF. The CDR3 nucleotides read TGTGCCAGTAGACCGCAGGGGGGAAGGTTTTCTGAAGCTTTCTTT. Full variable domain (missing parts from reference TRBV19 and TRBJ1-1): DGGITQSPKYLFRKEGQNVTLSCEQNLNHDAMYWYRQDPGQGLRLIYYSQIVNDFQKGDIAEGYSVSREKKESFPLTVTSAQKNPTAFYLCASRPQGGRFSEAFFGQGTRLTVV.

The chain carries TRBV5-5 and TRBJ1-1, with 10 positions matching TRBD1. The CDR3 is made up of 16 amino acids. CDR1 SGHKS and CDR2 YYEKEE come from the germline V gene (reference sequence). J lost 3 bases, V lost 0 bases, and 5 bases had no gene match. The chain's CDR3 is CASSLAVGQGDTEAFF. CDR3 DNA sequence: TGTGCCAGCAGCTTGGCTGTCGGACAGGGGGACACTGAAGCTTTCTTT.

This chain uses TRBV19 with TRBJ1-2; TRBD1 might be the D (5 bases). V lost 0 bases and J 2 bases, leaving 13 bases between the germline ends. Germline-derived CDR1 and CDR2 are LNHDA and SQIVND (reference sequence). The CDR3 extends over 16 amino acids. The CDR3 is CASSIEVAGPNYGYTF. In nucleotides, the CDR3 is TGTGCCAGTAGTATAGAGGTGGCAGGGCCAAACTATGGCTACACCTTC.

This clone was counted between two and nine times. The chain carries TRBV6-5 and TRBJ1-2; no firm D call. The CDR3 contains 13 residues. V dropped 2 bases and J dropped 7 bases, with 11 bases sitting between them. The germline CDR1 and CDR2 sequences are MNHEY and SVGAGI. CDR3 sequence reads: CASSYRRDSGYTF. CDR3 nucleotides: TGTGCCAGCAGTTACCGCCGGGATTCTGGCTACACCTTC.

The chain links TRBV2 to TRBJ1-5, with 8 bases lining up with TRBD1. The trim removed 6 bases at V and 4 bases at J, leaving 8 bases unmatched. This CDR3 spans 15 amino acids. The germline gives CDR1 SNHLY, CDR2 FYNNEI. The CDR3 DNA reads TGTGCCAGCAGAGCCGACAGGGGAGGAAATCAGCCCCAGCATTTT. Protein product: CASRADRGGNQPQHF.

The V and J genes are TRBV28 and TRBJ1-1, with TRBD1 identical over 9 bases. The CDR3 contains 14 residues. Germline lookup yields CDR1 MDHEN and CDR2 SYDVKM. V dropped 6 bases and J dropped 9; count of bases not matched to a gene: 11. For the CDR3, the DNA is TGTGCCAGCAGGGGGACAGGGTGGCTTGGAAAAGCTTTCTTT. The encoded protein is CASRGTGWLGKAFF.

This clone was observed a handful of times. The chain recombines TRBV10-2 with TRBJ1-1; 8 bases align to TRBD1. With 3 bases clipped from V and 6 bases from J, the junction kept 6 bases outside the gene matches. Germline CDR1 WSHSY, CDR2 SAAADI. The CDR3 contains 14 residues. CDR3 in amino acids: CASSDRQGRPEAFF. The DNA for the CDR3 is TGCGCCAGCAGTGATAGACAGGGGAGGCCTGAAGCTTTCTTT.

For the CDR3, the DNA is TGTGCCAGCAGCCGCCCGGGGACAGAGTACAATGAGCAGTTCTTC. It is translated as CASSRPGTEYNEQFF. V is TRBV7-8 and J is TRBJ2-1; TRBD1 aligns across 7 bases. Trimming at V came to 5 bases and at J to 4 bases, leaving 8 bases not matched to a gene. Germline CDR1 reads SGHVS; CDR2 reads FQNEAQ. The CDR3 spans 15 residues.

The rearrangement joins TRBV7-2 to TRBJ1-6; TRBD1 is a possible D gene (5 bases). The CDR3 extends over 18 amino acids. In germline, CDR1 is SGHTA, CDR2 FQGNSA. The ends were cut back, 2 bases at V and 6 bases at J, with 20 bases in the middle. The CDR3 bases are TGTGCCAGCAGCTTAATAACCGTCTGGCAGGGACTTAATTCACCCCTCCACTTT. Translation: CASSLITVWQGLNSPLHF.

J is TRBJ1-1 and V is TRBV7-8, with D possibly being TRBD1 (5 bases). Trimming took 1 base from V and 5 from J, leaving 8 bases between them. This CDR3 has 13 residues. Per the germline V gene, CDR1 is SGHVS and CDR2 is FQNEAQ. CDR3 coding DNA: TGTGCCAGCAGCTTAGGGGGCCAGACTGAAGCTTTCTTT. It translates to CASSLGGQTEAFF. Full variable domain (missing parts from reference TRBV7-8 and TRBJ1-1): GAGVSQSPRYKVAKRGQDVALRCDPISGHVSLFWYQQALGQGPEFLTYFQNEAQLDKSGLPSDRFFAERPEGSVSTLKIQRTQQEDSAVYLCASSLGGQTEAFFGQGTRLTVV.